What follows are 6 T cell receptor beta chains derived from one specimen sequenced in a study of blood T cells in healthy people across ages. The authors ran a second PCR of about 6 to 12 cycles using a sample-barcoded 5' primer and a J-beta primer mix. In TCRdb, the 5' RACE reads were re-called with MiXCR into one record per CDR3 protein. The sample yields hundreds of thousands of distinct CDR3 sequences, roughly 50% seen once. The sample comprised blood. These receptors originate from a woman aged 55-75 years in good health.

Points on this clonotype: Possible read error: a much larger clone is one base away. This rearrangement joins TRBV12-3 or TRBV12-4 to TRBJ2-5, with D hard to call. The CDR3 runs to 12 residues. As DNA, the CDR3 is TGTGCCTGCAGTTTGATTAGGGAGACCCAGTACTTC. Translation: CACSLIRETQYF.

The sample holds a few counts of this clonotype. V is TRBV7-2 and J is TRBJ2-7; 7 positions match TRBD2. V lost 3 bases, J lost 5 bases, and 7 bases stayed unmatched. The CDR3 extends over 14 amino acids. The germline CDR1 and CDR2 sequences are SGHTA and FQGNSA. Here the CDR3 reads CASSLGGSSHEQYF. The CDR3 region has the DNA TGTGCCAGCAGCTTGGGCGGGAGCAGCCACGAGCAGTACTTC.

This clonotype came up a few times. This chain uses TRBV20-1 with TRBJ2-1; D not certain. Trimming stripped 6 bases from V and 0 bases from J, with 18 bases between. CDR3 length: 16 residues. The germline CDR1 and CDR2 sequences are DFQATT and SNEGSKA (reference sequence). Here the CDR3 DNA reads TGCAGTGCCGAAGGGCCCCCGGGCCTCTCCTACAATGAGCAGTTCTTC. It specifies CSAEGPPGLSYNEQFF.

On this clonotype itself: Germline and junction disagree at one end, which may indicate a read error. The J gene is TRBJ2-7, the V gene TRBV20-1; possibly TRBD2 for D (5 bases). There are 15 residues in the CDR3. The germline V gene encodes CDR1 DFQATT and CDR2 SNEGSKA (reference sequence). For the CDR3, the DNA is TGCAGCGCTAGAGACCGGGGTAGAGGCTCCTACGAGCAGTACTTC. This sequence encodes CSARDRGRGSYEQYF.

The chain combines TRBV5-1 with TRBJ1-5; tentatively, D is TRBD1 (5 bases). The CDR3 has 15 amino acids. From germline, CDR1 is SGHRS and CDR2 YFSETQ. V was pared by 0 bases and J by 7 bases, with 14 bases between. For the CDR3, the DNA is TGCGCCAGCAGCTTGGATGGGGGTTCAGGGCAGCCCCAGCATTTT. Translated, it gives CASSLDGGSGQPQHF.

This chain uses TRBV6-2 or TRBV6-3 with TRBJ1-2, with D perhaps TRBD1 (5 bases). CDR1 and CDR2 (germline): MNHEY, SVGEGT. V shed 5 bases and J shed 4 bases, with 14 bases lying between them. The CDR3 spans 14 residues. The CDR3 sequence is CASSTQRGVYGYTF. DNA for the CDR3: TGTGCCAGCAGTACCCAGAGGGGCGTCTATGGCTACACCTTC.